The present T cell receptor beta chain was sequenced within a study of shared clonotypes between healthy human individuals. Study-wide points: Shared clonotypes: about 5.3% naive CD4, around 3.5% naive CD8, less than 2.5% memory CD4, under 0.5% memory CD8. In this cohort, only blood was sampled, and tissue repertoires likely differ. Estimated richness was generally greater in naive than memory subsets.

As for this clone: The target antigen is unknown.

Profiled with immunoSEQ multiplex PCR; TCRdb holds only in-frame clones, not every one. The table includes roughly 2.2 million clones, roughly 93% detected once. Germline V gene data show CDR1 as MDHEN and CDR2 as SYDVKM. CDR3 length: 15 amino acids. The V end was cut by 4 bases, the J end by 0 bases, with 11 bases between. Researchers partitioned CD4+ cells into CD45RA+ naive and CD45RA-negative memory subsets. The clonotype was recovered from a man between 18 and 35 years old in good health. Some clones in this sample may be carry-over from other donors' samples. This chain uses TRBV28 with TRBJ2-3, with D uncertain. The sequenced material came from naive CD4+ T cells from PBMCs. Subset defined: CD45RA+ positively selected. The CDR3 DNA follows: TGTGCCAGCAGTTCCCAAAGTACTAGCACAGATACGCAGTATTTT. This sequence encodes CASSSQSTSTDTQYF.